This T cell receptor beta chain was documented in a study of sequential checkpoint blockade in melanoma. Looking at the study overall: Around 21 patients had matched tumor biopsies before treatment and at week 13 after nivolumab or ipilimumab alone.

In its sample, this clone was seen a few times. As for treatment: randomized to nivolumab then ipilimumab (arm A) or the reverse (arm B). Germline V CDR1 and CDR2: LNHDA, SQIVND (reference sequence). The CDR3 is 14 amino acids. V lost 6 bases to trimming and J lost 6 bases, with 16 bases between them. The repertoire was sequenced with immunoSEQ multiplex PCR; TCRdb's copy has only in-frame clones and lacks some. Counted here are just over 20,000 clones, around 25% occurring once; the ten biggest clones make up approximately 7%. This chain joins TRBV19 and TRBJ2-3; D remains unclear. Here the sequenced sample was tumor tissue (inferred from file names), taken from a patient given nivolumab and ipilimumab in sequence. The sequence derives from a human donor with melanoma. The CDR3 region has the DNA TGTGCCAGTAGCGAGGCTGCACTGACGGATACGCAGTATTTT. It encodes CASSEAALTDTQYF.